Following are 31 T cell receptor beta chains from one sample sequenced in a study of blood T cell repertoires in COVID-19. Measured with immunoSEQ multiplex PCR; TCRdb has only the in-frame clones, and not every one. This table has about 110,000 clones, 85% to 90% appearing once. Sequencing input: peripheral blood. The receptors were gathered from a woman aged 45-65 years with acute or convalescent COVID-19.

The rearrangement uses TRBV6-5 and TRBJ2-1; TRBD2 matches at 11 bases. The CDR3 is 14 amino acids. The germline gives CDR1 MNHEY, CDR2 SVGAGI. V was pared by 5 bases and J by 4 bases, with 1 base of the junction left unmatched. The CDR3 reads CASSRTSGYNEQFF. DNA of the CDR3: TGTGCCAGCAGTAGGACTAGCGGGTACAATGAGCAGTTCTTC.

The rearrangement links TRBV29-1 to TRBJ1-6, with D possibly matching TRBD1 (6 bases). This CDR3 contains 14 residues. Germline CDR1 is SQVTM and CDR2 is ANQGSEA. Trimming took 6 bases from V and 5 from J, leaving 14 bases between them. The CDR3 sequence is CSVRGGADNSPLHF. The CDR3 DNA is TGCAGCGTAAGAGGGGGGGCGGATAATTCACCCCTCCACTTT.

The CDR3, as DNA: TGCGCCAGCAGGTCTAGCGTGGATACGCAGTATTTT. It is translated as CASRSSVDTQYF. The chain combines TRBV5-1 with TRBJ2-3; the D gene is possibly TRBD2 (6 bases). CDR3 length: 12 residues. V was pared by 5 bases and J by 6 bases, with 10 bases between. Germline lookup yields CDR1 SGHRS and CDR2 YFSETQ.

The chain links TRBV11-2 to TRBJ2-7; 8 nucleotides align to TRBD2. Germline CDR1 reads SGHAT; CDR2 reads FQNNGV. J was trimmed by 4 bases and V by 5 bases; bases with no gene match: 10. The CDR3 has 15 amino acids. The CDR3 reads CASSLRAGARYEQYF. For the CDR3, the DNA is TGTGCCAGCAGCCTTCGAGCGGGAGCTAGGTACGAGCAGTACTTC.

This clone was recorded once. The chain joins TRBV11-1 to TRBJ2-1; TRBD2 agrees at 9 bases. Germline V gives CDR1 SGHAT, CDR2 FQDESV (reference sequence). The CDR3 length is 16 residues. V dropped 7 bases and J dropped 6; count of bases not matched to a gene: 13. In DNA, the CDR3 is TGTGCCAGCACCAGCAGTGGGGCGGGAGGGGTCAATGAGCAGTTCTTC. It is translated as CASTSSGAGGVNEQFF.

The chain combines TRBV7-6 with TRBJ1-1; D is unresolved. CDR3 length: 14 amino acids. The ends were cut back, 2 bases at V and 1 base at J, with 8 bases in the middle. Germline CDR1 and CDR2: SGHVS and FNYEAQ. The CDR3 coding sequence is TGTGCCAGCAGCTTAAGACACGGGAACACTGAAGCTTTCTTT. Translated: CASSLRHGNTEAFF.

The gene calls are TRBV5-1 and TRBJ2-4; TRBD1 might be the D (6 bases). Between the trimmed V and J ends, which lost 6 bases and 4 bases, there was a span of 23 bases. Looked up from germline, CDR1 is SGHRS and CDR2 is YFSETQ. CDR3 length equals 17 residues. As DNA, the CDR3 is TGCGCCAGCACCCCTTCCCCCGGACAGAATATAAAAAACATTCAGTACTTC. Translated: CASTPSPGQNIKNIQYF.

The J gene is TRBJ1-2, the V gene TRBV15; TRBD1 matches 7 bases. CDR3 size: 15 residues. Germline V gene lookup returns CDR1 LNHNV and CDR2 YYDKDF (reference sequence). The J segment lost 5 bases and the V segment lost 0 bases, leaving 6 bases of the junction unmatched. CDR3 region: CATSRDKAGGYGYTF. The CDR3 region has the DNA TGTGCCACCAGCAGAGATAAAGCAGGGGGGTATGGCTACACCTTC.

This chain uses TRBV2 with TRBJ1-1; TRBD1 agrees at 8 bases. Germline CDR1 and CDR2: SNHLY and FYNNEI. CDR3 length: 15 amino acids. With V trimmed by 6 bases and J by 5 bases, 11 bases remained unmatched. The chain's CDR3 is CASSEQGVEGTEAFF. The CDR3 coding sequence is TGTGCCAGCAGCGAACAGGGGGTCGAGGGTACTGAAGCTTTCTTT.

The chain uses TRBV18 and TRBJ2-5; D is possibly TRBD1 (6 bases). CDR3 size: 14 residues. Germline lookup yields CDR1 KGHSH and CDR2 LQKENI. The V and J ends lost 3 bases and 2 bases respectively, with 10 bases between them. CDR3: CASSPPGEQETQYF. Here the CDR3 DNA reads TGTGCCAGCTCACCCCCAGGGGAACAAGAGACCCAGTACTTC.

The CDR3 DNA follows: TGTGCCAGCCTCTCGGGAGTTAACTATGGCTACACCTTC. Its translation is CASLSGVNYGYTF. This sequence joins TRBV28 and TRBJ1-2, with D uncertain. V was shortened by 8 bases and J by 1 base, with 11 bases between the two germline ends. CDR3 length: 13 residues. Germline V gives CDR1 MDHEN, CDR2 SYDVKM.

The rearrangement uses TRBV5-8 and TRBJ2-1, with TRBD2 matching 11 bases. Germline V gene data show CDR1 as SGHTS and CDR2 as YDEGEE. This CDR3 contains 15 residues. Trimming removed 2 bases from V and 4 bases from J; junction bases left unmatched: 2. The CDR3 DNA reads TGTGCCAGCAGCTTCGGGACTAGCGGATACAATGAGCAGTTCTTC. This codes for CASSFGTSGYNEQFF. The whole variable domain, remainder taken from reference TRBV5-8 and TRBJ2-1, is EAGVTQSPTHLIKTRGQQATLRCSPISGHTSVYWYQQALGLGLQFLLWYDEGEERNRGNFPPRFSGRQFPNYSSELNVNALELEDSALYLCASSFGTSGYNEQFFGPGTRLTVL.

The chain has TRBV3-1 (or the pseudogene TRBV3-2) and TRBJ2-1; the D gene is possibly TRBD2 (6 bases). The V end lost 4 bases, the J end lost 9 bases, and 10 bases lay between the germline ends. The germline CDR1 and CDR2 sequences are LGHDT and YNNKEL (reference sequence). This CDR3 region has 12 residues. The CDR3 region is CASSRMGGEQFF. Written as DNA, the CDR3 is TGTGCCAGCAGCCGGATGGGAGGTGAGCAGTTCTTC.

The chain recombines TRBV27 with TRBJ2-2; 13 positions agree with TRBD2. Germline lookup yields CDR1 MNHEY and CDR2 SMNVEV (reference sequence). The CDR3 is 17 residues long. J was trimmed by 6 bases and V by 6 bases; bases with no gene match: 10. CDR3 residues: CASSRGTSGTYAGELFF. For the CDR3, the DNA is TGTGCCAGCAGCCGAGGGACTAGCGGGACTTACGCCGGGGAGCTGTTTTTT.

The gene calls are TRBV7-9 and TRBJ1-5; tentatively, D is TRBD1 (6 bases). This CDR3 is built from 16 residues. The ends were cut back, 0 bases at V and 5 bases at J, with 14 bases in the middle. CDR1 is SEHNR, CDR2 FQNEAQ, per germline (reference sequence). CDR3 amino acids: CASSLAGGTNYQPQHF. The CDR3 coding sequence is TGTGCCAGCAGCTTAGCAGGGGGTACAAACTATCAGCCCCAGCATTTT.

The rearrangement uses TRBV7-6 and TRBJ2-1; no reliable D call. Trimming stripped 0 bases from V and 4 bases from J, with 10 bases between. Looked up from germline, CDR1 is SGHVS and CDR2 is FNYEAQ. This CDR3 is 15 amino acids long. The CDR3 coding sequence is TGTGCCAGCAGCTTAGCCGGGTCAACATACAATGAGCAGTTCTTC. This translates into CASSLAGSTYNEQFF.

This chain connects TRBV19 to TRBJ2-7; 9 nucleotides match TRBD1. V lost 5 bases, J lost 1 base, and 3 bases stayed unmatched. This CDR3 contains 14 residues. Germline-derived CDR1 and CDR2 are LNHDA and SQIVND (reference sequence). The CDR3 protein is CASSGTGPSYEQYF. The CDR3 coding sequence is TGTGCCAGTAGTGGGACAGGGCCTTCCTACGAGCAGTACTTC.

This chain uses TRBV6-1 with TRBJ2-5; 8 nucleotides match TRBD2. J lost 6 bases, V lost 0 bases, and 6 bases had no gene match. This CDR3 has 15 residues. Germline V lookup: CDR1 MNHNS, CDR2 SASEGT. CDR3 amino acids: CASSEATSVRKTQYF. The CDR3, as DNA: TGTGCCAGCAGTGAAGCGACTAGCGTGAGAAAGACCCAGTACTTC.

This clone was seen only a few times. The rearrangement joins TRBV5-8 to TRBJ1-1; D unclear. This CDR3 region has 15 residues. The germline V gene has CDR1 SGHTS and CDR2 YDEGEE. Trimming cost V 0 bases and J 2 bases, with 11 bases left between them. CDR3 coding DNA: TGTGCCAGCAGCTTGGTCGGAGGGCCAAACACTGAAGCTTTCTTT. This gives the protein CASSLVGGPNTEAFF.

The chain has TRBV2 and TRBJ2-2; 9 bases are shared with TRBD2. The V and J ends lost 2 bases and 5 bases, in that order; junction bases with no gene match: 9. CDR1 and CDR2 (germline): SNHLY, FYNNEI. The CDR3 sequence is 17 residues long. CDR3 loop: CASSEKRAGGGTGELFF. The CDR3 region has the DNA TGTGCCAGCAGTGAAAAAAGGGCGGGAGGGGGAACCGGGGAGCTGTTTTTT.

The chain carries TRBV24-1 and TRBJ2-5; possible D gene TRBD2, 7 bases. This CDR3 has 15 amino acids. Germline CDR1 and CDR2: KGHDR and SFDVKD. Trimming took off 9 bases at V and 7 bases at J, with 23 bases between the two ends. The CDR3 DNA sequence: TGTGCCACCCAACCTAGGGGGGGCTCCCTCGGGACCCAGTACTTC. The encoded protein is CATQPRGGSLGTQYF.

The V call is TRBV12-3 or TRBV12-4, the J call TRBJ1-1, with unresolved D. The CDR3 extends over 12 amino acids. V dropped 7 bases and J dropped 5 bases, with 11 bases sitting between them. The CDR3 protein is CASTNSGTEAFF. The CDR3 bases are TGTGCCAGCACCAACAGCGGGACTGAAGCTTTCTTT.

The chain combines TRBV7-2 with TRBJ1-6; TRBD1 matches at 12 bases. Germline V gene sequence: CDR1 SGHTA, CDR2 FQGNSA. V was pared by 5 bases and J by 10 bases, with 9 bases of the junction left unmatched. CDR3 length: 16 residues. This chain's CDR3 is CASSQRGGTGGSPLHF. The CDR3 coding sequence is TGTGCCAGCAGCCAAAGAGGGGGGACAGGGGGCTCACCCCTCCACTTT.

This chain links TRBV2 with TRBJ1-1; unclear D gene. The CDR3 totals 13 residues. The V gene lost 6 bases and the J gene lost 1 base, with 9 bases spanning the gap. Germline V lookup: CDR1 SNHLY, CDR2 FYNNEI. CDR3 region: CASSLLRNTEAFF. As DNA, the CDR3 is TGTGCCAGCAGCCTCCTAAGGAACACTGAAGCTTTCTTT.

V gene TRBV27 combines with J gene TRBJ1-2, with 8 bases aligning to TRBD1. Trimming removed 0 bases from V and 4 bases from J; junction bases left unmatched: 4. CDR1 MNHEY and CDR2 SMNVEV come from the germline V gene (reference sequence). This CDR3 is 15 amino acids long. The CDR3 DNA sequence: TGTGCCAGCAGTTTATCTACAGGGGGAGGCTATGGCTACACCTTC. This codes for CASSLSTGGGYGYTF.

This clone was detected only once. This sequence joins TRBV10-3 and TRBJ1-1; weak D call: TRBD1 (6 bases). The CDR3 is made up of 17 amino acids. Trimming removed 10 bases at V and 0 bases at J, with 24 bases between. Germline V lookup: CDR1 ENHRY, CDR2 SYGVKD. DNA for the CDR3: TGTGCCACGGACCCCGGGGCAGGACAGTTTATGAACACTGAAGCTTTCTTT. It encodes CATDPGAGQFMNTEAFF.

DNA of the CDR3: TGTGCCAGCAGCCCCGGGGGGAGGGCGGAAGAGCAGTACTTC. Its protein is CASSPGGRAEEQYF. The chain joins TRBV5-4 to TRBJ2-7, with 7 bases lining up with TRBD2. CDR3 size: 14 residues. CDR1 is SGHNT and CDR2 is YYREEE in the germline V gene (reference sequence). V gave up 4 bases and J gave up 7 bases; unmatched junction bases: 11. The full variable domain, rest sourced from reference TRBV5-4 and TRBJ2-7, is ETGVTQSPTHLIKTRGQQVTLRCSSQSGHNTVSWYQQALGQGPQFIFQYYREEENGRGNFPPRFSGLQFPNYSSELNVNALELDDSALYLCASSPGGRAEEQYFGPGTRLTVT.

The chain combines TRBV4-2 with TRBJ2-2; TRBD2 matches 8 bases. V lost 4 bases to trimming and J lost 0 bases; unmatched junction nucleotides: 4. The CDR3 covers 16 residues. Germline assignment: CDR1 LGHNA and CDR2 YNFKEQ. CDR3 loop: CASSLPGGANTGELFF. The CDR3 nucleotides read TGTGCCAGCAGCCTCCCGGGGGGGGCGAACACCGGGGAGCTGTTTTTT.

The V gene is TRBV7-6, the J gene TRBJ2-5; 12 bases map to TRBD2. V was pared by 1 base and J by 1 base, with 7 bases of the junction left unmatched. CDR1 is SGHVS, CDR2 FNYEAQ, per germline. The CDR3 length is 18 residues. Written as DNA, the CDR3 is TGTGCCAGCAGCTTAGGACTAGCGGGAGACCCCTTCCAAGAGACCCAGTACTTC. Residues: CASSLGLAGDPFQETQYF.

The chain employs TRBV5-1 and TRBJ2-1; 7 positions match TRBD2. CDR3 size: 13 residues. The V gene's germline CDR1 is SGHRS and CDR2 YFSETQ. Trimming removed 0 bases from V and 9 bases from J; junction bases left unmatched: 3. The CDR3 loop reads CASSLAVAGEQFF. CDR3 in DNA: TGCGCCAGCAGCTTGGCCGTAGCGGGTGAGCAGTTCTTC.

This chain connects TRBV6-5 to TRBJ2-1; possibly TRBD1 for D (6 bases). Looked up from germline, CDR1 is MNHEY and CDR2 is SVGAGI. Trimming took off 0 bases at V and 7 bases at J, with 7 bases between the two ends. This CDR3 has 13 residues. CDR3 in amino acids: CASSYSRGNEQFF. CDR3 sequence (DNA): TGTGCCAGCAGTTACTCCAGGGGTAATGAGCAGTTCTTC.